These 20 T cell receptor beta chains came from one sample sequenced in a study of regulatory T cells in long-lasting Graves disease. TCR beta libraries were built with iRepertoire HTBI primers and Arm-PCR of CDR3 regions. From the multiplex PCR reads, TCRdb called clonotypes with MiXCR, one entry per CDR3 protein. This table has around 480,000 distinct CDR3 sequences, about 16% appearing once. As for time point: newly diagnosed GD, antithyroid drugs for less than 3 months. Extracted RNA from PBMCs served as the source of the TCR library. The sample was also linked to a second study, of T cells in Graves' hyperthyroidism and ophthalmopathy.

The source material was peripheral blood mononuclear cells (PBMCs), sampled at new diagnosis, from a patient treated with antithyroid drugs. The receptors come from a woman in her forties or fifties with Graves disease.

The sample holds many counts of this clonotype. The chain recombines TRBV7-3 with TRBJ2-2, with D tentatively TRBD2 (5 bases). CDR3 size: 13 residues. CDR1 is SGHTA, CDR2 FQGTGA, per germline. With 5 bases removed from V and 6 bases from J, the gap between germline ends came to 10 bases. The CDR3: CASSLSLAGELFF. CDR3 DNA sequence: TGTGCCAGCAGCCTCTCACTAGCCGGGGAGCTGTTTTTT.

This clonotype appeared a single time. Given a much more abundant clone one base away, this may be a read error. V usage is TRBV3-1 and J usage is TRBJ2-7; D ambiguous. Germline V gene data show CDR1 as LGHDT and CDR2 as YNNKEL (reference sequence). This CDR3 contains 11 residues. This chain's CDR3 is CAGSQFSEQYF. Written as DNA, the CDR3 is TGTGCCGGCAGCCAATTCTCCGAGCAGTACTTC.

This clonotype has just a few counts. The chain uses TRBV5-1 and TRBJ2-1, with 8 positions matching TRBD2. In germline, CDR1 is SGHRS, CDR2 YFSETQ. This CDR3 comprises 12 residues. V shed 5 bases, J shed 12 bases, and the junction held 7 bases outside the gene matches. CDR3 in amino acids: CASRISGAGQFF. CDR3 DNA: TGCGCCAGCAGGATTAGCGGGGCCGGGCAGTTCTTC. The variable domain in full, with the rest retrieved from reference TRBV5-1 and TRBJ2-1, is KAGVTQTPRYLIKTRGQQVTLSCSPISGHRSVSWYQQTPGQGLQFLFEYFSETQRNKGNFPGRFSGRQFSNSRSEMNVSTLELGDSALYLCASRISGAGQFFGPGTRLTVL.

This clonotype was seen at least ten times. V is TRBV20-1 and J is TRBJ1-5; D remains unclear. The germline V gene has CDR1 DFQATT and CDR2 SNEGSKA (reference sequence). CDR3 length equals 15 residues. The V and J ends lost 4 bases and 3 bases respectively, with 16 bases between them. Here the CDR3 reads CSANAVSITNQPQHF. CDR3 bases: TGCAGTGCTAACGCGGTCTCCATTACCAATCAGCCCCAGCATTTT.

The chain links TRBV7-9 to TRBJ2-3; no definite D call. Trimming removed 5 bases from V and 6 bases from J, with 12 bases in between. CDR1 SEHNR and CDR2 FQNEAQ come from the germline V gene (reference sequence). This CDR3 has 13 amino acids. The CDR3 loop reads CASSTNARDTQYF. The CDR3 coding sequence is TGTGCCAGCAGCACAAACGCGAGGGATACGCAGTATTTT.

The CDR3, as DNA: TGCGCCAGCAGCCAAGAGTATAGGGCGGACCACGCGAACACCGGGGAGCTGTTTTTT. Translation gives CASSQEYRADHANTGELFF. This chain links TRBV4-1 with TRBJ2-2; D remains unclear. Germline V CDR1 and CDR2: MGHRA, YSYEKL. The CDR3 has 19 residues. V was clipped by 0 bases and J by 0 bases, with 17 bases between them.

The CDR3 loop reads CATSRDLGDPTGELFF. The CDR3 DNA follows: TGTGCCACCAGCAGAGATTTAGGGGATCCCACCGGGGAGCTGTTTTTT. V gene TRBV15 combines with J gene TRBJ2-2, with a tentative D call TRBD1 (5 bases). This CDR3 is built from 16 residues. The germline V and J ends were trimmed by 0 bases and 4 bases, with 12 bases remaining between them. Germline CDR1 LNHNV, CDR2 YYDKDF (reference sequence). Full variable domain (outside the CDR3, taken from reference TRBV15 and TRBJ2-2): DAMVIQNPRYQVTQFGKPVTLSCSQTLNHNVMYWYQQKSSQAPKLLFHYYDKDFNNEADTPDNFQSRRPNTSFCFLDIRSPGLGDTAMYLCATSRDLGDPTGELFFGEGSRLTVL.

This clonotype came up many times. This chain links TRBV12-3 or TRBV12-4 with TRBJ1-2; the match to TRBD1 covers 7 bases. The CDR3 runs 15 residues. V gave up 1 base and J gave up 7 bases; unmatched junction bases: 9. CDR3 sequence (DNA): TGTGCCAGCAGTTTAGGAGGGACAGCCAAGGTTGGCTACACCTTC. Translated, it gives CASSLGGTAKVGYTF.

The DNA for the CDR3 is TGCGCCAGCAGCTTGTGGGCCAACACTGAAGCTTTCTTT. It specifies CASSLWANTEAFF. V is TRBV5-1 and J is TRBJ1-1, with unresolved D. The CDR3 runs to 13 residues. V lost 1 base and J lost 2, with 6 bases in between. In germline, CDR1 is SGHRS, CDR2 YFSETQ.

DNA of the CDR3: TGTGCCAGCAGCGCGGGACAGGGGGTCAGCACAGATACGCAGTATTTT. It codes for CASSAGQGVSTDTQYF. This chain links TRBV9 with TRBJ2-3, with 11 bases that match TRBD1. From germline, CDR1 is SGDLS and CDR2 YYNGEE. After removal of 3 bases from V and 0 bases from J, the junction contained 3 bases not matched to a gene. This CDR3 is built from 16 residues. Complete variable domain (other parts from reference TRBV9 and TRBJ2-3): DSGVTQTPKHLITATGQRVTLRCSPRSGDLSVYWYQQSLDQGLQFLIQYYNGEERAKGNILERFSAQQFPDLHSELNLSSLELGDSALYFCASSAGQGVSTDTQYFGPGTRLTVL.

The chain joins TRBV11-3 to TRBJ1-1; 9 positions match TRBD1. V shed 2 bases, J shed 4 bases, and the junction held 2 bases outside the gene matches. Germline V gene lookup returns CDR1 SGHNT and CDR2 YENEEA. The CDR3 totals 14 residues. The CDR3 region has the DNA TGTGCCAGCAGCTTAACAGGGGGCGTCACTGAAGCTTTCTTT. Amino acid sequence: CASSLTGGVTEAFF.

This clonotype was detected a few times. This rearrangement joins TRBV5-4 to TRBJ2-2, with TRBD2 matching 7 bases. Looked up from germline, CDR1 is SGHNT and CDR2 is YYREEE (reference sequence). Trimming cost V 3 bases and J 1 base; bases outside gene matches: 6. This CDR3 is 16 amino acids long. CDR3 sequence (DNA): TGTGCCAGCAGCTGGGGGGGACCGTTGAACACCGGGGAGCTGTTTTTT. This encodes CASSWGGPLNTGELFF.

In its sample, this clonotype was seen a few times. The chain employs TRBV20-1 and TRBJ1-2; possible D gene TRBD1, 6 bases. V was cut by 8 bases and J by 5 bases, with 15 bases left in between. This CDR3 is 12 amino acids long. Germline V gene data show CDR1 as DFQATT and CDR2 as SNEGSKA (reference sequence). This CDR3 is CSCAEGEYGYTF. CDR3 sequence (DNA): TGCAGTTGCGCTGAGGGGGAGTATGGCTACACCTTC.

This clonotype occurred many times. V is TRBV3-1 and J is TRBJ2-7; D is unresolved. The length of the CDR3 is 12 residues. V lost 1 base to trimming and J lost 5 bases, with 6 bases between them. CDR1 is LGHDT, CDR2 YNNKEL, per germline (reference sequence). In nucleotides, the CDR3 is TGTGCCAGCAGCCAAGGCATCCACGAGCAGTACTTC. As protein: CASSQGIHEQYF.

This clonotype was seen repeatedly, ten times or more. The chain couples TRBV6-2 or TRBV6-3 to TRBJ1-2; no clear D. The CDR3 runs 15 residues. Trimming removed 2 bases at V and 3 bases at J, with 13 bases between. Germline V CDR1 and CDR2: MNHEY, SVGEGT. The CDR3 DNA is TGTGCCAGCAGTTACGCCCAGGTGGAGGACTATGGCTACACCTTC. Protein product: CASSYAQVEDYGYTF.

The DNA for the CDR3 is TGTGCCAGCAGACTATTTAGGGGGGAGAATGAAAAACTGTTTTTT. This translates into CASRLFRGENEKLFF. V gene TRBV6-1 combines with J gene TRBJ1-4; the D gene is possibly TRBD1 (6 bases). Trimming pared 6 bases from V and 5 bases from J, leaving 16 bases between. The V gene's germline CDR1 is MNHNS and CDR2 SASEGT. This CDR3 is built from 15 residues.

This clonotype was counted ten times or more. This rearrangement joins TRBV20-1 to TRBJ2-1; 7 bases match TRBD2. J gave up 9 bases and V 4 bases, and 15 bases lay outside the gene matches. The CDR3 has 15 amino acids. Germline CDR1 DFQATT, CDR2 SNEGSKA (reference sequence). The CDR3 nucleotides are TGCAGTGCTATCCCGACTAGCCCCCCGTTACTTGAGCAGTTCTTC. Translated, it gives CSAIPTSPPLLEQFF.

This clonotype has a handful of counts. The J gene is TRBJ1-2, the V gene TRBV4-1; tentative D call: TRBD1 (6 bases). V dropped 2 bases and J dropped 7 bases, with 20 bases sitting between them. Germline V CDR1 and CDR2: MGHRA, YSYEKL. The CDR3 loop spans 16 amino acids. The CDR3 sequence: CASSQPDRLGRSGYTF. The CDR3 nucleotides are TGCGCCAGCAGCCAACCGGACAGACTGGGACGGAGTGGCTACACCTTC.

Many counts were recorded for this clonotype. The chain carries TRBV20-1 and TRBJ2-7, with D unresolved. Germline V gene lookup returns CDR1 DFQATT and CDR2 SNEGSKA (reference sequence). Between the trimmed V and J ends, which lost 6 bases and 2 bases, there was a span of 17 bases. This CDR3 is built from 14 residues. The chain's CDR3 is CSALRPDGPYEQYF. In nucleotides, the CDR3 is TGCAGTGCCCTCCGTCCGGACGGCCCCTACGAGCAGTACTTC.

This clonotype occurred many times. The chain carries TRBV30 and TRBJ1-3; D ambiguous. This CDR3 comprises 12 residues. Between the trimmed V and J ends, which lost 4 bases and 1 base, there was a span of 5 bases. Germline loops: CDR1 GTSNPN, CDR2 SVGIG (reference sequence). The CDR3 is CAWKESGNTIYF. CDR3 in DNA: TGTGCCTGGAAGGAATCTGGAAACACCATATATTTT. The entire variable domain, with the rest obtained from reference TRBV30 and TRBJ1-3, is as follows: SQTIHQWPATLVQPVGSPLSLECTVEGTSNPNLYWYRQAAGRGLQLLFYSVGIGQISSEVPQNLSASRPQDRQFILSSKKLLLSDSGFYLCAWKESGNTIYFGEGSWLTVV.